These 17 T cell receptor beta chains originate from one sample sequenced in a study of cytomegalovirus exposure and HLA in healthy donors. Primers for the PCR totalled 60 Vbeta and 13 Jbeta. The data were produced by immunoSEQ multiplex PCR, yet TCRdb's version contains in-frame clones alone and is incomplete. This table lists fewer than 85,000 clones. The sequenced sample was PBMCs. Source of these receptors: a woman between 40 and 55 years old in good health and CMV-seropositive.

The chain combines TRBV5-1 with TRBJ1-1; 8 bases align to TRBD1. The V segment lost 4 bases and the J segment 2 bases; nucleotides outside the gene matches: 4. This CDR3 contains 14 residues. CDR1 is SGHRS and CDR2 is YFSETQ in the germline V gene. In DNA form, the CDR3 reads TGCGCCAGCAGCGTAGGACAGGGAAACACTGAAGCTTTCTTT. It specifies CASSVGQGNTEAFF.

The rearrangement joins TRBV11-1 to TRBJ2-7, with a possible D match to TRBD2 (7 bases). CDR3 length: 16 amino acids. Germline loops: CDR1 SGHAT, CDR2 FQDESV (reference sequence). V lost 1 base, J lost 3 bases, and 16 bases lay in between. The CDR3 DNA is TGTGCCAGCAGCTTAGACCCCGGGGGGCAAGGCTACGAGCAGTACTTC. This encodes CASSLDPGGQGYEQYF.

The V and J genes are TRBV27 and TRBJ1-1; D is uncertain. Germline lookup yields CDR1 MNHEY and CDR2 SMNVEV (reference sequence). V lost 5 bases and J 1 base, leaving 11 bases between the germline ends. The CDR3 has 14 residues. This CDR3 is CASSMQFGNTEAFF. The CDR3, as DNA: TGTGCCAGCAGTATGCAATTCGGGAACACTGAAGCTTTCTTT.

The CDR3 loop reads CASSQSRQFNQPQHF. Written as DNA, the CDR3 is TGCGCCAGCAGTCAATCCCGACAGTTCAATCAGCCCCAGCATTTT. The chain links TRBV23-1 to TRBJ1-5; D is perhaps TRBD1 (5 bases). TRBV23-1 is given ORF status, its function remaining uncertain. The V and J ends lost 0 bases and 3 bases respectively, with 9 bases between them. The CDR3 is 15 residues long.

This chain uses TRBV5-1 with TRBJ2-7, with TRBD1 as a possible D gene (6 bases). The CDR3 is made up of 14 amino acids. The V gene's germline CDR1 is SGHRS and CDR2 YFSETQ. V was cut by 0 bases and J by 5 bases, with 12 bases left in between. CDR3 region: CASSLGDRSDEQYF. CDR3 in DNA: TGCGCCAGCAGCTTGGGAGACAGGTCTGACGAGCAGTACTTC.

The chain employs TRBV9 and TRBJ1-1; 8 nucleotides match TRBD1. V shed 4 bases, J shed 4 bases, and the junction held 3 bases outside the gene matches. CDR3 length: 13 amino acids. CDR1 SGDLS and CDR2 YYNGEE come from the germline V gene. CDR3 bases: TGTGCCAGCAGCACGACAGGGGCCACTGAAGCTTTCTTT. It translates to CASSTTGATEAFF. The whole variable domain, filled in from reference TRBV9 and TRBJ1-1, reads DSGVTQTPKHLITATGQRVTLRCSPRSGDLSVYWYQQSLDQGLQFLIQYYNGEERAKGNILERFSAQQFPDLHSELNLSSLELGDSALYFCASSTTGATEAFFGQGTRLTVV.

The CDR3 is CASSLAGPNTGELFF. CDR3 DNA sequence: TGTGCCAGCAGCCTAGCGGGGCCGAACACCGGGGAGCTGTTTTTT. The chain couples TRBV5-8 to TRBJ2-2, with 9 bases matching TRBD2. Losses at the gene ends were 4 bases for V and 0 bases for J; bases not matched to a gene: 1. Germline V gene sequence: CDR1 SGHTS, CDR2 YDEGEE. The CDR3 extends over 15 amino acids.

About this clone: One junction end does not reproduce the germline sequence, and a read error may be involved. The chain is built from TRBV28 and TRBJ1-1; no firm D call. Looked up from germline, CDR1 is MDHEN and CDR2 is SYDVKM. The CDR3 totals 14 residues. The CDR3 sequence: CASSVWFSGSEAFF. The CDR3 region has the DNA TGTGCCAGCAGTGTATGGTTTTCCGGGTCTGAAGCTTTCTTT.

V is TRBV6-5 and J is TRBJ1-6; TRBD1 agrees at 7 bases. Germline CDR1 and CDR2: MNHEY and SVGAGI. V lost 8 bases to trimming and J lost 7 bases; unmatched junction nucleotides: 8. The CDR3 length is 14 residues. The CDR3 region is CASATGVYNSPLHF. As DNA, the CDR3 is TGTGCCAGCGCAACAGGGGTGTACAATTCACCCCTCCACTTT.

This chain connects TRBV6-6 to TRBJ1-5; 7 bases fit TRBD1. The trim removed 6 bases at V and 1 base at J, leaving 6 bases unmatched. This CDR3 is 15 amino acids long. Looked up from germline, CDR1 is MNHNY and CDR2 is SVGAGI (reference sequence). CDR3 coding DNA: TGTGCCAGCAGCACCGACAGGGAAAGCAATCAGCCCCAGCATTTT. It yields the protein CASSTDRESNQPQHF.

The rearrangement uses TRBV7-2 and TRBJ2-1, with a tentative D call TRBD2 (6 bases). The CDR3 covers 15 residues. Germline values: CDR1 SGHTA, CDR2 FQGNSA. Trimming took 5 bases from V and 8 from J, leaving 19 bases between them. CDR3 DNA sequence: TGTGCCAGCAGCCCCGCGGCGGGGTACTGGGATGAGCAGTTCTTC. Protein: CASSPAAGYWDEQFF. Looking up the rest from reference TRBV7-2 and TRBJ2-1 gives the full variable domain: GAGVSQSPSNKVTEKGKDVELRCDPISGHTALYWYRQSLGQGLEFLIYFQGNSAPDKSGLPSDRFSAERTGGSVSTLTIQRTQQEDSAVYLCASSPAAGYWDEQFFGPGTRLTVL.

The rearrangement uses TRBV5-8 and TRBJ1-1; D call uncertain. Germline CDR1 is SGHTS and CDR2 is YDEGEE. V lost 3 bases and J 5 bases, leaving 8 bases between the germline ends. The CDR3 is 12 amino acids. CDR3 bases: TGTGCCAGCAGCTCAGGCTGGACTGAAGCTTTCTTT. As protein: CASSSGWTEAFF.

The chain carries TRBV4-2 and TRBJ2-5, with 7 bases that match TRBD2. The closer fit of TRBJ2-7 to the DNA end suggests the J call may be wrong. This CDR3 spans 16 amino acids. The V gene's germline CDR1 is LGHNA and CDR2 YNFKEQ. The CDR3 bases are TGTGCCAGCAGCCAAGAATCGGGGGGAGGTATCTACGAGCAGTACTTC. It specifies CASSQESGGGIYEQYF.

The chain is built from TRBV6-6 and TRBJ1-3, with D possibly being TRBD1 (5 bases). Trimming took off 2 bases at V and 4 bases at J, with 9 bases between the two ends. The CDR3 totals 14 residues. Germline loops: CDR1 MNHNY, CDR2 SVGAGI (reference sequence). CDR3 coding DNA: TGTGCCAGCAGTTACGCCGGACAAGGAAACACCATATATTTT. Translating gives CASSYAGQGNTIYF.

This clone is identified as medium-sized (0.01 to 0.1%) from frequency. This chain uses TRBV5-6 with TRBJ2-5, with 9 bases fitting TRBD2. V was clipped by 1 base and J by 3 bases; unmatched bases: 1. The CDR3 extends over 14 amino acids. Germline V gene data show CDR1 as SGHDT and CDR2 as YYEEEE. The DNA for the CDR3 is TGTGCCAGCAGCTTGATAGCGGGGGAAGAGACCCAGTACTTC. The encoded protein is CASSLIAGEETQYF. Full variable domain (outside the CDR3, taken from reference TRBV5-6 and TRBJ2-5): DAGVTQSPTHLIKTRGQQVTLRCSPKSGHDTVSWYQQALGQGPQFIFQYYEEEERQRGNFPDRFSGHQFPNYSSELNVNALLLGDSALYLCASSLIAGEETQYFGPGTRLLVL.

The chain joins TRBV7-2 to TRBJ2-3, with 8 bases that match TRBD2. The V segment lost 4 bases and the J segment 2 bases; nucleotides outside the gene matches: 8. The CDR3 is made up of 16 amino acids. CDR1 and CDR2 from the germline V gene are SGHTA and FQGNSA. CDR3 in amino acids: CASSSQSGGITDTQYF. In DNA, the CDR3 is TGTGCCAGCAGCTCCCAGAGCGGGGGAATCACAGATACGCAGTATTTT.

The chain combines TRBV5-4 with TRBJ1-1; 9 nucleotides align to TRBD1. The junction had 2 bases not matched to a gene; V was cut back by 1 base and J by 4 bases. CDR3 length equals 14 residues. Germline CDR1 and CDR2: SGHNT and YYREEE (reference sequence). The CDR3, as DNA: TGTGCCAGCAGCTTGTCACAGGGGGCCACTGAAGCTTTCTTT. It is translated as CASSLSQGATEAFF. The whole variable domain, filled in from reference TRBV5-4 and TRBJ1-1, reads ETGVTQSPTHLIKTRGQQVTLRCSSQSGHNTVSWYQQALGQGPQFIFQYYREEENGRGNFPPRFSGLQFPNYSSELNVNALELDDSALYLCASSLSQGATEAFFGQGTRLTVV.